Only a few counts were recorded for the clone carrying this TCR beta chain. Germline loops: CDR1 SGHTA, CDR2 FQGNSA. The V and J ends lost 8 bases and 4 bases respectively, with 11 bases between them. This CDR3 contains 12 residues. TCRdb independently ran MiXCR on the 5' RACE reads; one entry per CDR3 protein. The sample has 300,000 to 350,000 distinct CDR3 sequences, approximately 19% seen once. The sample originates from a study of T-cell memory formation after mild COVID-19. The sequencing sample was made of PBMCs or a T cell subset sorted from them (not recorded which). The chain links TRBV7-2 to TRBJ1-1; D unclear. The source of this sequence is a young man who had mild COVID-19 (a few samples of this study predate the infection). Cell type and time point are not known. CDR3 in amino acids: CASGSWSTEAFF. The CDR3 bases are TGTGCCAGCGGCTCGTGGAGCACTGAAGCTTTCTTT.